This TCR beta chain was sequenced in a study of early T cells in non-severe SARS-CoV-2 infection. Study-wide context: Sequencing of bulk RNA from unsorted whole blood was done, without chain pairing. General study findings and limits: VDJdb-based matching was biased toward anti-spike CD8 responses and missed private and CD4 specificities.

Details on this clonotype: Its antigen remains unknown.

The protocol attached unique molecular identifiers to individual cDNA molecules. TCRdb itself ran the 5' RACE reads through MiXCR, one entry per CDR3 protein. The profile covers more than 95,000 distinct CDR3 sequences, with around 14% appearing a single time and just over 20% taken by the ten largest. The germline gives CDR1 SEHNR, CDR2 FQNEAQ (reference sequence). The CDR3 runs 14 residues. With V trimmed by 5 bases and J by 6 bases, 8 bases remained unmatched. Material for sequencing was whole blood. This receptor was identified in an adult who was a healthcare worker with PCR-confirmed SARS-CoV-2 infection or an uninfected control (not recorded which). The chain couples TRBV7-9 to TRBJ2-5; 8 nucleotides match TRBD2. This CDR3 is CASSPYGGRKTQYF. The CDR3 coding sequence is TGTGCCAGCAGCCCCTACGGCGGGAGGAAGACCCAGTACTTC.